This T cell receptor beta chain was retrieved from a study of CD8 T cells in Susac syndrome. The CDR3 is made up of 14 amino acids. Germline V gene sequence: CDR1 MNHEY, CDR2 SMNVEV (reference sequence). The V and J ends lost 4 bases and 3 bases, in that order; junction bases with no gene match: 5. Isolation of CD8+ and CD4+ T cells was performed negatively, whereas enrichment of TEMRA cells was done by FACS. The authors reverse transcribed roughly 0.5 to 1 ug RNA with random hexamers. MiXCR, applied by TCRdb to the immunoSEQ multiplex PCR reads, yields one record per CDR3 protein. The sample lists about 430,000 distinct CDR3 sequences; 85% were seen once.

The TCR sequence derives from a human donor with multiple sclerosis. The chain uses TRBV27 and TRBJ2-7, with 8 bases that match TRBD1. Source material: CD8+ T cells from PBMCs. The CDR3 here is CASSSRTGIYEQYF. CDR3 DNA sequence: TGTGCCAGCAGTTCCAGGACAGGGATCTACGAGCAGTACTTC.